The TCR beta chain described here comes from a study of blood T cell repertoires in COVID-19 (TCRdb year 2020). Background for the entire study: Samples covering the acute and convalescent phases of COVID-19 were provided by collaborators in the United States, Italy and Spain. The material from the prospective study consisted of cDNA or gDNA derived from T cells, B-cell-depleted T cells, or PBMCs. Subjects who had been exposed to COVID-19, were actively infected with it, or had recovered from it provided the deeply sampled blood TCRbeta repertoires that made up the dataset. The repertoires were released in a freely available public database meant as a resource for research on the immune response to SARS-CoV-2. The samples were drawn from two sources: the first 160 participants of the ongoing ImmuneRACE study, and 950 to 1,500 subjects contributed by 6 global collaborators. The sample metadata nearly always contained a de-identified subject ID, COVID-19 status, age in years and sex. Where available, HLA class I and class II types were taken from metadata supplied by the sample provider and were not determined by assay-based typing. The paper as a whole reports these results and caveats: Clinical and demographic metadata were provided uncurated, with the amount varying by source and participant.

Whole blood was collected in K2EDTA tubes by collaborating institutions according to the institutions' own protocols. Collaborator samples were shipped for TCRbeta analysis as frozen whole blood, isolated PBMCs, or DNA extracted from either sample type. TCRbeta CDR3 regions were amplified from genomic DNA using the immunoSEQ Assay, a bias-controlled multiplex PCR. The original pipeline was this. The number of nucleated cells in each sample was estimated by amplification of reference gene primers within the assay. Sequence reads were collapsed and filtered to measure the absolute abundance of every unique TCRbeta CDR3 rearrangement. For each sample, productive Simpson clonality was calculated as the square root of Simpson's diversity index over productive rearrangements. Sourced from immuneACCESS, this table was stored by TCRdb with only in-frame sequences that have V and J called. A share of the clones is absent; for the studies checked, an unresolved V gene accounts for under half, and the remainder has no known explanation. Clone size and V and J calls were adopted from that table, with D and trimming inferred from the DNA. Recorded for this sample are approximately 300,000 clones; about nine tenths of them occurred a single time. The top ten clonotypes cover 1% of the sample.

V is pared back by 4 bases and J by 0 bases, with 13 bases lying between the germline termini. From the germline V gene (reference sequence), CDR1 is LNHDA and CDR2 is SQIVND. Including the terminal cysteine and phenylalanine, the CDR3 comprises 17 residues. The CDR3 DNA has 51 bases and is translated from base 1. Comment on this clone: Its antigen is unknown. No much larger clone exists at a distance of one base, and base qualities are not known.

The sequence came from a man aged 50-60 years with active or convalescent COVID-19. The source material was peripheral blood. Recombination joined TRBV19 with TRBJ2-6; tentative D gene TRBD1, with 6 bases matching. The CDR3 reads CASSKLQGDSGANVLTF. The sequenced DNA is TGTGCCAGTAGTAAATTACAGGGTGACTCTGGGGCCAACGTCCTGACTTTC. Joined to the reference TRBV19 and TRBJ2-6 proteins, this CDR3 gives the full variable domain: DGGITQSPKYLFRKEGQNVTLSCEQNLNHDAMYWYRQDPGQGLRLIYYSQIVNDFQKGDIAEGYSVSREKKESFPLTVTSAQKNPTAFYLCASSKLQGDSGANVLTFGAGSRLTVL.